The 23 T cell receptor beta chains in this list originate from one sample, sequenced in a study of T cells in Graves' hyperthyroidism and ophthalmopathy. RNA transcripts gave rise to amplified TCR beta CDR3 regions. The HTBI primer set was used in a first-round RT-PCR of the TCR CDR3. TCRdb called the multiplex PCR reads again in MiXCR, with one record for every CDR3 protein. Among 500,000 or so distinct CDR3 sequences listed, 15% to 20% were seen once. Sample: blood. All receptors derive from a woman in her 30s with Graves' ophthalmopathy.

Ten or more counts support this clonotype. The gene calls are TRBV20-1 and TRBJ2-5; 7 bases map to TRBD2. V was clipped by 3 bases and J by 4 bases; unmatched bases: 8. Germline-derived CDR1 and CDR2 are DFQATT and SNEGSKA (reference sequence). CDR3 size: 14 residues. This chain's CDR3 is CSASRGELGETQYF. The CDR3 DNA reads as TGCAGTGCTAGTCGGGGGGAGCTGGGAGAGACCCAGTACTTC.

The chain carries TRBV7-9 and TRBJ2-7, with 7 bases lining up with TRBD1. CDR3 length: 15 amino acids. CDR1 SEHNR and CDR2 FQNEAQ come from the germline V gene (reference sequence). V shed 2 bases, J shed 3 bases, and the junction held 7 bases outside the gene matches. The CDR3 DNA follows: TGTGCCAGCAGCTTATCCGACAGGGAGATCTACGAGCAGTACTTC. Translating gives CASSLSDREIYEQYF.

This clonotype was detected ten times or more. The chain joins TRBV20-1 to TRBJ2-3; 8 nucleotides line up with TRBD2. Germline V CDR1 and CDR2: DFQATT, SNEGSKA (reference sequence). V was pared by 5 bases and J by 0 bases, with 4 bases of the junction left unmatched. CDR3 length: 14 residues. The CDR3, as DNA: TGCAGTGCTCGAGCGGGAGCTAGCACAGATACGCAGTATTTT. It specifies CSARAGASTDTQYF.

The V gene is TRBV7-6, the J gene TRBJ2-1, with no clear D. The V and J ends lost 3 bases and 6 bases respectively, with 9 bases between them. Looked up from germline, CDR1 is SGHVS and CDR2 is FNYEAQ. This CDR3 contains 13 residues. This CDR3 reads CASSLNTGNEQFF. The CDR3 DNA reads TGTGCCAGCAGCTTGAATACGGGCAATGAGCAGTTCTTC.

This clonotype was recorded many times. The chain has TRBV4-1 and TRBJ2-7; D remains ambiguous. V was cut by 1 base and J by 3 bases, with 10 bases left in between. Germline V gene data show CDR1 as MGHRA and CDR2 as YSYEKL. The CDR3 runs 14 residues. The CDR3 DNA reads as TGCGCCAGCAGCCAAGCTGTCTCACACTACGAGCAGTACTTC. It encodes CASSQAVSHYEQYF.

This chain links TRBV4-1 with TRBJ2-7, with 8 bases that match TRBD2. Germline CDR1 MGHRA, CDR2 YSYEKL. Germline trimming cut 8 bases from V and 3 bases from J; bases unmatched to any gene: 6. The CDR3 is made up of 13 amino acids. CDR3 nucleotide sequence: TGCGCCAGCGCCCGACTAGCGAGCTACGAGCAGTACTTC. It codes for CASARLASYEQYF.

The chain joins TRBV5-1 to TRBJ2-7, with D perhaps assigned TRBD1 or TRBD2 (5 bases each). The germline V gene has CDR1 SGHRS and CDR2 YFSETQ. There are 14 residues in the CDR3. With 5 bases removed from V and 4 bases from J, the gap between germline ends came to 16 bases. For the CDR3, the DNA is TGCGCCAGCAGACAGGTCATAGAGGGTTACGAGCAGTACTTC. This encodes CASRQVIEGYEQYF.

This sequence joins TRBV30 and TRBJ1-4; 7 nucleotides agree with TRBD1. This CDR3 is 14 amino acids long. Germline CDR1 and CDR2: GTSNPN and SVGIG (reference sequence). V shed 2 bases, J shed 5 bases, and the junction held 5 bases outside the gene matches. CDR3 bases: TGTGCCTGGAGTAAGGGACAGTCAAATGAAAAACTGTTTTTT. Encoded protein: CAWSKGQSNEKLFF.

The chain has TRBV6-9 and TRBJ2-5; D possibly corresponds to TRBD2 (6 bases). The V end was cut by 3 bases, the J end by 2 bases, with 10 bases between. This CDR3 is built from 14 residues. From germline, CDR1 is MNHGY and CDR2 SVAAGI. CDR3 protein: CASSYWGGQETQYF. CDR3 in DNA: TGTGCCAGCAGTTACTGGGGAGGACAAGAGACCCAGTACTTC.

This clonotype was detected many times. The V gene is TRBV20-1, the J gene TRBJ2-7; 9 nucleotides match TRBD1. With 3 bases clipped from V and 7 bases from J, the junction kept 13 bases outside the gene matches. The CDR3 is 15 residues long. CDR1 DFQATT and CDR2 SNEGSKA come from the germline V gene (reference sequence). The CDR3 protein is CSARFPGQGFREQYF. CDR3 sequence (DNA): TGCAGTGCTAGGTTCCCGGGACAGGGTTTTCGGGAGCAGTACTTC.

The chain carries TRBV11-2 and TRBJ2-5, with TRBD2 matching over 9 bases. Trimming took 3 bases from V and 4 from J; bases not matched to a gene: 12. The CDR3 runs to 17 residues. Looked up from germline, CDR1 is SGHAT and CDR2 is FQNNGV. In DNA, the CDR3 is TGTGCCAGCAGCTTCCTCTGGGAGGGTAGCGGGAGAGAGACCCAGTACTTC. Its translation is CASSFLWEGSGRETQYF.

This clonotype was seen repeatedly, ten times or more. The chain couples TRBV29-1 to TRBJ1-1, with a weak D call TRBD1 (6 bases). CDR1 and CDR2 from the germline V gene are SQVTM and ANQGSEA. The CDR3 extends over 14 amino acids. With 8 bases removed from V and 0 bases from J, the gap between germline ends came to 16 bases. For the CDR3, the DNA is TGCAGCATCCTCACTGACAGGTTGAACACTGAAGCTTTCTTT. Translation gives CSILTDRLNTEAFF.

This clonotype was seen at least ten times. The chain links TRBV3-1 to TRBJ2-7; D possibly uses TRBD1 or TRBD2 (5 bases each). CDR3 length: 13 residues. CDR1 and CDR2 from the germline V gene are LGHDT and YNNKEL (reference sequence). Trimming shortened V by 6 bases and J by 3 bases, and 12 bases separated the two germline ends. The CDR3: CASSVGTVYEQYF. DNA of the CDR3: TGTGCCAGCAGTGTCGGGACGGTCTACGAGCAGTACTTC.

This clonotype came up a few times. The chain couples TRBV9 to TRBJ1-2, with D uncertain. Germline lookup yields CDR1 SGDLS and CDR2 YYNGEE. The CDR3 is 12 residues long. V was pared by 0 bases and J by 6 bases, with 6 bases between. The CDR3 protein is CASSVGGDGYTF. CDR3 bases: TGTGCCAGCAGCGTAGGTGGGGATGGCTACACCTTC.

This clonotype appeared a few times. The CDR3 loop reads CAAGGVGTDTQYF. The DNA for the CDR3 is TGTGCCGCGGGGGGGGTAGGCACAGATACGCAGTATTTT. This sequence joins TRBV12-3 or TRBV12-4 and TRBJ2-3, with 9 bases fitting TRBD2. Losses at the gene ends were 11 bases for V and 1 base for J; bases not matched to a gene: 4. The CDR3 loop spans 13 amino acids.

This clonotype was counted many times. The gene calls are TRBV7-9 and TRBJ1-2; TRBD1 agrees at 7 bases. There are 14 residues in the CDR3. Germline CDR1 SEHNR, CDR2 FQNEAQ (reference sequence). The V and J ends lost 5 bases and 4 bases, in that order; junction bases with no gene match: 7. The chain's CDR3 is CASSLAWTGYGYTF. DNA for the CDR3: TGTGCCAGCAGCCTTGCCTGGACAGGCTATGGCTACACCTTC.

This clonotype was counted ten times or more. The CDR3 protein is CSARDNELLGLSTDTQYF. In DNA, the CDR3 is TGCAGTGCTAGAGACAACGAGCTATTGGGACTCAGCACAGATACGCAGTATTTT. The chain links TRBV20-1 to TRBJ2-3; a possible D gene is TRBD2 (6 bases). Germline CDR1 and CDR2: DFQATT and SNEGSKA (reference sequence). The V end lost 0 bases, the J end lost 0 bases, and 19 bases lay between the germline ends. The CDR3 has 18 amino acids.

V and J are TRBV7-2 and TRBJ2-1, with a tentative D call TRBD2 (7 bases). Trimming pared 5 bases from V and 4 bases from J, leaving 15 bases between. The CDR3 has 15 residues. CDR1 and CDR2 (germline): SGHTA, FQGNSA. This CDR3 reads CASSLRGGRYNEQFF. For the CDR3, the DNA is TGTGCCAGCAGCCTAAGGGGGGGACGATACAATGAGCAGTTCTTC.

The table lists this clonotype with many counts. CDR3 sequence (DNA): TGCAGCACCGGGACAGGGTGGACCGGGGAGCTGTTTTTT. Translated, it gives CSTGTGWTGELFF. The V and J genes are TRBV29-1 and TRBJ2-2, with 9 bases fitting TRBD1. CDR3 size: 13 residues. Unmatched junction bases numbered 6, after V lost 8 bases and J lost 5 bases. The germline V gene has CDR1 SQVTM and CDR2 ANQGSEA.

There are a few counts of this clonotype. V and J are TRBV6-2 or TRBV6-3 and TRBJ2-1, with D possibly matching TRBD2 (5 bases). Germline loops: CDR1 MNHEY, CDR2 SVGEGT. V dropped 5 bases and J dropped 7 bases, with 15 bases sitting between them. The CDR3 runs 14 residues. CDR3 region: CASSGLTLLNEQFF. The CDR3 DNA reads TGTGCCAGCAGTGGACTGACCCTTTTGAATGAGCAGTTCTTC.

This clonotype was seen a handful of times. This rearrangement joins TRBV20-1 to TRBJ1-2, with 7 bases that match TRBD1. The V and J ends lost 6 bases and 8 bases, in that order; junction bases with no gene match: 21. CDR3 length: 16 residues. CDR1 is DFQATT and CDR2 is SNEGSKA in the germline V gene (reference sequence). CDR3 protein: CSAGNLEQGQEAGYTF. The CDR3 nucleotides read TGCAGTGCGGGTAACCTCGAACAGGGGCAAGAGGCAGGCTACACCTTC.

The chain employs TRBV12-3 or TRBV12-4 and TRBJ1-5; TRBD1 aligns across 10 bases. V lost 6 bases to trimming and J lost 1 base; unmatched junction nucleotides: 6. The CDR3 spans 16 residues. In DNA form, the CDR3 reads TGTGCCAGCAGGGCCCTGGGACAGGGGAGCAATCAGCCCCAGCATTTT. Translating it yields CASRALGQGSNQPQHF.

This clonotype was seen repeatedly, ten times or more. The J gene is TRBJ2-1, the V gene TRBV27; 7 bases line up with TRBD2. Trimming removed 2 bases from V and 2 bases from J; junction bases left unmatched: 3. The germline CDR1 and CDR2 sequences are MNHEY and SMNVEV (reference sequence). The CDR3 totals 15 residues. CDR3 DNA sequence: TGTGCCAGCAGTTTAGCGGGAGTGACCTACAATGAGCAGTTCTTC. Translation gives CASSLAGVTYNEQFF.